This TCR beta chain was sequenced for a study of T cell changes during pregnancy in multiple sclerosis. Sequenced by immunoSEQ multiplex PCR; TCRdb stores in-frame clones only, minus some. The sample has roughly 51,000 clones; roughly 90% are singletons. Germline V gene data show CDR1 as MNHNY and CDR2 as SVGAGI (reference sequence). CDR3 size: 14 residues. Trimming removed 6 bases from V and 8 bases from J; junction bases left unmatched: 7. The chain links TRBV6-6 to TRBJ1-6; TRBD1 aligns across 7 bases. The source is a female donor in good health, enrolled as a control in a pregnancy study. The specimen comprised CD4+ T cells from peripheral blood mononuclear cells, sampled after pregnancy. The CDR3 DNA sequence: TGTGCCAGCAGGCTGACAGGGTTGGATTCACCCCTCCACTTT. Its protein product is CASRLTGLDSPLHF.